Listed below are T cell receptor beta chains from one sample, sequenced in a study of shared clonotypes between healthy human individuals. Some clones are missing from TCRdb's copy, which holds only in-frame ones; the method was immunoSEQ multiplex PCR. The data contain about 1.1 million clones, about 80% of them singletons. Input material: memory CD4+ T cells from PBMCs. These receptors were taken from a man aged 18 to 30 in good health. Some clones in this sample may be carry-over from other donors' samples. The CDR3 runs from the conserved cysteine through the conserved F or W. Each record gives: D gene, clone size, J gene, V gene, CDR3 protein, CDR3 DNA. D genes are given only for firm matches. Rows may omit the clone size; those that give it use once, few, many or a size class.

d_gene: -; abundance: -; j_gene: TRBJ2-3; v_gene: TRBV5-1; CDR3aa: CASSLVTTDTQYF; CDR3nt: TGCGCCAGCAGCTTGGTGACCACAGATACGCAGTATTTT
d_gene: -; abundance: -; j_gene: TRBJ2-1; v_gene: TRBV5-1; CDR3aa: CASSPGPFGTYNEQFF; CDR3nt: TGCGCCAGCAGCCCAGGCCCGTTCGGGACCTACAATGAGCAGTTCTTC
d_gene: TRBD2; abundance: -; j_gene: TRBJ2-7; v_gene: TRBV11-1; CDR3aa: CASSLVRTSLSYEQYF; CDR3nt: TGTGCCAGCAGCTTAGTCCGGACTAGCCTTTCCTACGAGCAGTACTTC
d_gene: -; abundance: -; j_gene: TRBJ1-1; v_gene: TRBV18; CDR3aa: CASSPTDGYTEAFF; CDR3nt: TGTGCCAGCTCCCCGACGGACGGTTACACTGAAGCTTTCTTT
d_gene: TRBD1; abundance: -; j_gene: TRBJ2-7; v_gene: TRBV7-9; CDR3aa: CASSLPGQTYEQYF; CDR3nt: TGTGCCAGCAGCCTGCCGGGACAGACCTACGAGCAGTACTTC
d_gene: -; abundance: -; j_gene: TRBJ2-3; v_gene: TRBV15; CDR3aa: CASPTPDTQYF; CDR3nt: TGTGCCTCTCCGACCCCAGATACGCAGTATTTT
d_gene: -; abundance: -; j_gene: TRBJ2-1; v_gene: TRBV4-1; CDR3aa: CASSPTGYNEQFF; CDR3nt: TGCGCCAGCAGCCCCACGGGCTACAATGAGCAGTTCTTC
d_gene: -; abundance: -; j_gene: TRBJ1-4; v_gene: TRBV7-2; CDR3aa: CASSLRTTNEKLFF; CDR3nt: TGTGCCAGCAGCCTCAGGACAACTAATGAAAAACTGTTTTTT
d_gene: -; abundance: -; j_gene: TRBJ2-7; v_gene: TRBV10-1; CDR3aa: CASSLGSLDEQYF; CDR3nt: TGCGCCAGCAGTCTGGGGAGTTTGGACGAGCAGTACTTC
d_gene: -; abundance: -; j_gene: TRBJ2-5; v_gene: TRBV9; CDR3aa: CASSVSLRETQYF; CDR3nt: TGTGCCAGCAGCGTTAGCCTCCGGGAGACCCAGTACTTC
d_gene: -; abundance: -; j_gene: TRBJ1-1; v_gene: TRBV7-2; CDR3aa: CASSLWATENTEAFF; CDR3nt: TGTGCCAGCAGCTTATGGGCGACTGAAAACACTGAAGCTTTCTTT
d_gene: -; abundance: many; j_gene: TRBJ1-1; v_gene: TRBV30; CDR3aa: CAWTRIWGEAFF; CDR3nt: TGTGCCTGGACCCGAATCTGGGGAGAAGCTTTCTTT
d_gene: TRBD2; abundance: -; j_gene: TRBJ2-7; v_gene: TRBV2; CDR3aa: CASSKARAGGGEQYF; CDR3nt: TGTGCCAGCAGCAAAGCTCGGGCGGGAGGAGGCGAGCAGTACTTC
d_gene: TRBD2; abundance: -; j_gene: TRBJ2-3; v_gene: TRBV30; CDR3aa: CAWSETSGSADTQYF; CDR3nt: TGTGCCTGGAGCGAGACTAGCGGGAGTGCAGATACGCAGTATTTT
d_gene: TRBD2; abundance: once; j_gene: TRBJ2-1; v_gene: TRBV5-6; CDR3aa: CASSFGASGGYNEQFF; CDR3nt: TGTGCCAGCAGCTTTGGCGCTAGCGGGGGGTACAATGAGCAGTTCTTC
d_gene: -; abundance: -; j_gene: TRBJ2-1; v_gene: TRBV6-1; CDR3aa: CASDEWIGGNEQFF; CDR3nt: TGTGCCAGCGATGAATGGATCGGGGGAAATGAGCAGTTCTTC
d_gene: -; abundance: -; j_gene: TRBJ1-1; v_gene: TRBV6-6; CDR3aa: CASSQLEQTGTEAFF; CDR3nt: TGTGCCAGCAGTCAGCTCGAACAGACGGGCACTGAAGCTTTCTTT
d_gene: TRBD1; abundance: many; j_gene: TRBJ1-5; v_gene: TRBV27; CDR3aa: CASSRGQGKNQPQHF; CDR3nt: TGTGCCAGCAGTCGGGGACAGGGGAAGAATCAGCCCCAGCATTTT
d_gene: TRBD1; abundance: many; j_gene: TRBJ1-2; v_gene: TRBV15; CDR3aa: CATSMLDREDYGYTF; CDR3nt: TGTGCCACCAGCATGCTTGACAGGGAAGACTATGGCTACACCTTC
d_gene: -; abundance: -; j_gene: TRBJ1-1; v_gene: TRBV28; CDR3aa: CASSFRDFLNTEAFF; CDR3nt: TGTGCCAGCAGTTTTCGGGATTTCCTGAACACTGAAGCTTTCTTT
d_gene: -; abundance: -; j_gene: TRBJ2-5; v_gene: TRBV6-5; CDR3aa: CASSQPGASHQYF; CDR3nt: TGTGCCAGCAGTCAACCGGGGGCTAGCCACCAGTACTTC
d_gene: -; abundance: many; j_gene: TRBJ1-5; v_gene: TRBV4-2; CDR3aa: CASSQEGVANQPQHF; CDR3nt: TGTGCCAGCAGCCAAGAAGGGGTGGCCAATCAGCCCCAGCATTTT
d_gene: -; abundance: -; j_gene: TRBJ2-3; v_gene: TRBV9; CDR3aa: CASSVGASEDTQYF; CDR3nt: TGTGCCAGCAGCGTAGGAGCTAGCGAGGATACGCAGTATTTT
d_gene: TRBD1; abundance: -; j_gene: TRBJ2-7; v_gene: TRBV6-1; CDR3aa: CASSERQGGYEQYF; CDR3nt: TGTGCCAGCAGCGAACGACAGGGTGGCTACGAGCAGTACTTC
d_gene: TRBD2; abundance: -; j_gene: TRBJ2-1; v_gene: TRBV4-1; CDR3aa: CASSLVGTSGPREQFF; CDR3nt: TGCGCCAGCAGTTTAGTCGGGACTAGCGGGCCGAGGGAGCAGTTCTTC
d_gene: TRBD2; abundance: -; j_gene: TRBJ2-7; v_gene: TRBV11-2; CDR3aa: CASRLGLAATYEQYF; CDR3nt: TGTGCCAGCAGGCTCGGACTAGCGGCTACCTACGAGCAGTACTTC
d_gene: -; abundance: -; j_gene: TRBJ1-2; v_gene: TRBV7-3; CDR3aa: CASGHWVSYGYTF; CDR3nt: TGTGCCAGCGGTCACTGGGTCTCCTATGGCTACACCTTC
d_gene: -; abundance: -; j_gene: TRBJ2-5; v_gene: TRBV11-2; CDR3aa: CASSLIPQGRQETQYF; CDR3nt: TGTGCCAGCAGCCTAATTCCGCAGGGTAGGCAAGAGACCCAGTACTTC
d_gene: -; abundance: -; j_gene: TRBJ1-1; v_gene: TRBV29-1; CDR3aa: CSVRSPGAQNTEAFF; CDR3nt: TGCAGCGTTAGATCCCCCGGAGCGCAGAACACTGAAGCTTTCTTT
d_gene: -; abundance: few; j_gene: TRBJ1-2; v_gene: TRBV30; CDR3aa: CAWSVWDYGYTF; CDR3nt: TGTGCCTGGAGTGTATGGGACTATGGCTACACCTTC
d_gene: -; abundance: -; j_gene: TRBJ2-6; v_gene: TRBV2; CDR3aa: CASTAIRGTGANVLTF; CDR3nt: TGTGCCAGCACTGCAATCCGGGGGACTGGGGCCAACGTCCTGACTTTC
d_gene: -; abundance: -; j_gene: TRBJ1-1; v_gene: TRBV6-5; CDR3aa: CASSFDMNTEAFF; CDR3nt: TGTGCCAGCAGTTTCGACATGAACACTGAAGCTTTCTTT
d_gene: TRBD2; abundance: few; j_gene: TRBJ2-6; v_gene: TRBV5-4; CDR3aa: CASRGLLAGFSGANVLTF; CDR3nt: TGTGCCAGCAGGGGTTTGCTAGCGGGGTTCTCTGGGGCCAACGTCCTGACTTTC
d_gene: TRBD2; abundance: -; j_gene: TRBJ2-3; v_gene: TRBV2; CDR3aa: CASSAALAGAADTQYF; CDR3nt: TGTGCCAGCAGCGCGGCCCTAGCGGGAGCAGCAGATACGCAGTATTTT
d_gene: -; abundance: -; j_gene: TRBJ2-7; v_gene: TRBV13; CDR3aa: CASSLSRLAIPNEQYF; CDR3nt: TGTGCCAGCAGCTTATCTCGGCTAGCGATCCCCAACGAGCAGTACTTC
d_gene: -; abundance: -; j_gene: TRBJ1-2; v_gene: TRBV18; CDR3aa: CASSPSGTKNYGYTF; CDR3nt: TGTGCCAGCTCACCATCCGGGACAAAGAACTATGGCTACACCTTC
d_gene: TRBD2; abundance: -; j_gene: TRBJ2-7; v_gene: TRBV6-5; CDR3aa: CASSYSTSGSYEQYF; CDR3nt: TGTGCCAGCAGTTACTCTACTAGCGGGTCCTACGAGCAGTACTTC
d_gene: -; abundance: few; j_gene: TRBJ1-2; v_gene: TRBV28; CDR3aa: CASSSQQGHYGYTF; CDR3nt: TGTGCCAGCAGCTCCCAGCAGGGGCACTATGGCTACACCTTC
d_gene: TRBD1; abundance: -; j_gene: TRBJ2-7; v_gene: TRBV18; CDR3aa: CASSPPVTGDEQYF; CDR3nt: TGTGCCAGCTCACCACCGGTGACAGGGGACGAGCAGTACTTC
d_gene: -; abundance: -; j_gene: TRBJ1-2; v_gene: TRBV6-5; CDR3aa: CASSYSTGYGYTF; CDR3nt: TGTGCCAGCAGTTACTCCACGGGCTATGGCTACACCTTC
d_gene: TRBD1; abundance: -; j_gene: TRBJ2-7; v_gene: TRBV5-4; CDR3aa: CASSSRQGADSGYEQYF; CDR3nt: TGTGCCAGCAGCTCCCGACAGGGGGCGGACTCGGGCTACGAGCAGTACTTC
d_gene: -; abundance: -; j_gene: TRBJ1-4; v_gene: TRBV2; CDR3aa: CASSTTGIKLFF; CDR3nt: TGTGCCAGCAGTACAACAGGGATTAAACTGTTTTTT
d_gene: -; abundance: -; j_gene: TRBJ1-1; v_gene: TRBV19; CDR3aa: CASSTPTGTFNTEAFF; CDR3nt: TGTGCCAGTAGTACTCCCACCGGGACGTTTAACACTGAAGCTTTCTTT
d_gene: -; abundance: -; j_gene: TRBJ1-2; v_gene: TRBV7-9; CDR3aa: CASSLEGRKYYGYTF; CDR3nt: TGTGCCAGCAGCTTAGAGGGCAGGAAGTACTATGGCTACACCTTC
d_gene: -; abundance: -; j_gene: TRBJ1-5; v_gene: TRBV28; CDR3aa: CASNGLNQPQHF; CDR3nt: TGTGCCAGCAACGGTCTCAATCAGCCCCAGCATTTT
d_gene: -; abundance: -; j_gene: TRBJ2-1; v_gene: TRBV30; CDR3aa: CAWSEDLESYNEQFF; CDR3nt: TGTGCCTGGAGTGAAGATTTAGAATCCTACAATGAGCAGTTCTTC
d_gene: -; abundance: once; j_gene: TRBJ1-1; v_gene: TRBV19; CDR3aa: CASSIKDGGGSAEAFF; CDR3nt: TGTGCCAGTAGTATTAAAGATGGTGGGGGGTCGGCTGAAGCTTTCTTT
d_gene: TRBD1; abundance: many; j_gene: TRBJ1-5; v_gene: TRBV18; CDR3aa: CASSATGVNQPQHF; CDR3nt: TGTGCCAGCTCAGCGACAGGGGTGAATCAGCCCCAGCATTTT
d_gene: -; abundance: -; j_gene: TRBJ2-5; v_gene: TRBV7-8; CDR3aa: CASSLDLGDGETQYF; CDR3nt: TGTGCCAGCAGCTTAGATCTTGGGGACGGGGAGACCCAGTACTTC
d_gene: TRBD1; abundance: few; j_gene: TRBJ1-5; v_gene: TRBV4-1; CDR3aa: CASSLPGQSNQPQHF; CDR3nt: TGCGCCAGCAGCCTCCCGGGACAGAGCAATCAGCCCCAGCATTTT
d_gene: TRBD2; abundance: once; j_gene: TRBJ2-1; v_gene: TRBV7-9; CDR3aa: CASSLASPGRNEQFF; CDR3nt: TGTGCCAGCAGCTTAGCGTCCCCCGGGAGGAATGAGCAGTTCTTC
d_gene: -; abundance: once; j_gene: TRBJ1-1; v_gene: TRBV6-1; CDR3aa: CASSFKGGNTEAFF; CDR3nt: TGTGCCAGCAGTTTTAAGGGAGGGAACACTGAAGCTTTCTTT
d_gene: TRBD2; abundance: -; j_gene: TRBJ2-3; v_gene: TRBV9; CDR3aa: CASSVVAGATDTQYF; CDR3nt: TGTGCCAGCAGCGTAGTGGCGGGAGCCACAGATACGCAGTATTTT
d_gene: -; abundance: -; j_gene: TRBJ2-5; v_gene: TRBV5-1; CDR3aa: CASSRSGSPGETQYF; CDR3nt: TGCGCCAGCAGCCGATCTGGGAGCCCGGGGGAGACCCAGTACTTC
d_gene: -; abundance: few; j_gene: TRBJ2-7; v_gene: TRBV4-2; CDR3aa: CASSQEGRLEQYF; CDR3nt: TGTGCCAGCAGCCAAGAGGGGCGGCTCGAGCAGTACTTC